The 2 T cell receptor beta chains in this list originate from one sample, sequenced in a study of TIL therapy for anti-PD-1-resistant metastatic lung cancer. Time point indicated: pre-treatment sample, taken before nivolumab and TIL therapy. Sequencing used immunoSEQ v3. Using immunoSEQ multiplex PCR, the repertoire was profiled, and TCRdb retains in-frame clones only, with some absent. The sample shows some 16,000 clones, under 80% of them seen only once. The specimen was blood, collected at baseline. The source is a person aged 25-85 years with non-small cell lung cancer.

The gene calls are TRBV5-4 and TRBJ2-1; 13 bases are a match to TRBD2. Germline V gives CDR1 SGHNT, CDR2 YYREEE (reference sequence). The CDR3 contains 16 residues. Unmatched junction bases numbered 4, after V lost 5 bases and J lost 2 bases. The CDR3 DNA reads TGTGCCAGCAGTTCAGGACTAGCGGGGGCCTACAATGAGCAGTTCTTC. Its protein product is CASSSGLAGAYNEQFF.

The V gene is TRBV19, the J gene TRBJ2-1; no reliable D call. V was pared by 2 bases and J by 0 bases, with 8 bases between. In germline, CDR1 is LNHDA, CDR2 SQIVND (reference sequence). This CDR3 spans 15 amino acids. Here the CDR3 DNA reads TGTGCCAGTAGTATACGCAGAGGCTCCTACAATGAGCAGTTCTTC. Residues: CASSIRRGSYNEQFF.